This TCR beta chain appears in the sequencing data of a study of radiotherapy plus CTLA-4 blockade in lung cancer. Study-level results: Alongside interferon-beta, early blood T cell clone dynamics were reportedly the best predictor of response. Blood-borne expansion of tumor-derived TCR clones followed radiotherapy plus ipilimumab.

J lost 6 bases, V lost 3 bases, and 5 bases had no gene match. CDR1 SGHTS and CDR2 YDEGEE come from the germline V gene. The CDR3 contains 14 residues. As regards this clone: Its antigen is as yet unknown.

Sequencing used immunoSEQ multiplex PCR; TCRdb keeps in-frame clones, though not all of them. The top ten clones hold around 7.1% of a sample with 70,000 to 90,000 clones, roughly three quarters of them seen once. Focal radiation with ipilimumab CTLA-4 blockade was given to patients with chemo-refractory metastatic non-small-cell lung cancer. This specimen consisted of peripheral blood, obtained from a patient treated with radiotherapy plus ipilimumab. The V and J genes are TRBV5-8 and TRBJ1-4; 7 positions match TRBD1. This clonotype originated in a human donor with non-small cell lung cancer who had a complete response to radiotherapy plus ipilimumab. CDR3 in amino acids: CASSSGQSDEKLFF. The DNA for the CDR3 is TGTGCCAGCAGCTCGGGACAGTCAGATGAAAAACTGTTTTTT.